This T cell receptor beta chain appears in the sequencing data of a study of blood T cell repertoires in COVID-19. V lost 4 bases, J lost 6 bases, and 13 bases lay in between. Per the germline V gene, CDR1 is SGHKS and CDR2 is YYEKEE (reference sequence). The CDR3 is 14 amino acids. The table came from immunoSEQ multiplex PCR; TCRdb's copy has only in-frame clones and leaves some out. The table records over 150,000 clones, 83% of them present only once. The sequencing sample was made of peripheral blood. The source of this sequence is a woman of 80 years or more with acute or convalescent COVID-19. The chain joins TRBV5-5 to TRBJ1-4; D is perhaps TRBD1 (5 bases). CDR3 nucleotides: TGTGCCAGCAGCCTCGGGGGTCCGTATGAAAAACTGTTTTTT. Translated, it gives CASSLGGPYEKLFF.